The present T cell receptor beta chain was sequenced within a study of cytomegalovirus exposure and HLA in healthy donors. General observations from the study: Follow-up analysis seemed to connect common viral pathogens with several of the most significant clusters identified. The authors listed 180 or so TCR beta chains as cytomegalovirus-associated.

It was healthy bone marrow donors who served as donors. A multiplex PCR was run with 60 Vbeta primers and 13 Jbeta primers. Authors' methods: Approximately 9.9 million shared chains were among the roughly 80 million unique TCR beta chains that a later analysis counted. The table came from immunoSEQ multiplex PCR; TCRdb's copy has only in-frame clones and leaves some out. V and J calls and clone size come straight from that table; D and trimming were deduced from the DNA. The data show 100,000 to 150,000 clones, around four fifths seen once. A word on this clone: Its antigen is not identified.

This CDR3 contains 19 residues. Trimming removed 0 bases at V and 0 bases at J, with 20 bases between. Germline CDR1 is SGHVS and CDR2 is FNYEAQ. Input material: PBMCs. This sequence joins TRBV7-6 and TRBJ1-2; the D gene is possibly TRBD1 (5 bases). The TCR originated in a woman in her forties or fifties in good health and CMV-seropositive. CDR3 sequence (DNA): TGTGCCAGCAGCTTAGCTATGGGGGGAACGGACGGAGCTAACTATGGCTACACCTTC. It translates to CASSLAMGGTDGANYGYTF.